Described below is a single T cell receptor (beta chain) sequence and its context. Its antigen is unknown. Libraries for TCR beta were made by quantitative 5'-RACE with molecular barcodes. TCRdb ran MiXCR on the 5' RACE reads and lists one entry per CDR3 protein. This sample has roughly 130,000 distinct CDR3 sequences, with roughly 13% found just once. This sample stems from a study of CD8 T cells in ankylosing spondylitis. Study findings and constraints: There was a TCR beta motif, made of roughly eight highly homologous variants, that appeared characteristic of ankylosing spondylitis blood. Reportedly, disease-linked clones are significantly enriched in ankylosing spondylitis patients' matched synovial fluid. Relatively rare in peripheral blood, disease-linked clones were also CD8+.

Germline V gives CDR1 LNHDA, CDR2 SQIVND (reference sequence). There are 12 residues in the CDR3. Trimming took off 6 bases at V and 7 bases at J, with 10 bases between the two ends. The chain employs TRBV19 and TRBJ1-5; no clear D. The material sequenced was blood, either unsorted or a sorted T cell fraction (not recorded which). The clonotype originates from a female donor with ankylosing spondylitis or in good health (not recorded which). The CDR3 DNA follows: TGTGCCAGTAGCAGCCGGGTACAGCCCCAGCATTTT. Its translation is CASSSRVQPQHF.